This T cell receptor beta chain was identified during a study of beta chain features in type 1 diabetes. Points from the study as a whole: Unsettled here was the matter of whether HLA type influences TCRB rearrangement. Diminished insertions and augmented deletions at VDJ junctions characterized type 1 diabetes patients. Sampled from patients, naive, central memory and Treg TCRB repertoires appeared more similar than those sampled from healthy donors.

Sorting based on CD45RO/CCR7/CD25/CD127/CD95/CD27 separated CD4+ naive, central memory, regulatory and stem cell-like memory cells. Comments on this clone: Its antigen is as yet unknown.

V shed 10 bases and J shed 2 bases, with 14 bases lying between them. The CDR3 contains 13 residues. Per germline, CDR1 SNHLY and CDR2 FYNNEI. Sequenced material consisted of expressed TCRB transcripts (all of the isolated RNA was reverse transcribed). The repertoire was sequenced with immunoSEQ multiplex PCR; TCRdb's copy has only in-frame clones and lacks some. The data contain about 250,000 clones, 13% to 15% of them seen just once; the ten biggest clones take up around 0.025%. Sequencing was performed on naive CD4+ T cells from blood. The chain couples TRBV2 to TRBJ2-5; perhaps TRBD2 as D (5 bases). The receptor comes from a middle-aged woman in good health. CDR3 sequence: CATKGRAQETQYF. DNA of the CDR3: TGTGCCACCAAAGGGCGGGCACAAGAGACCCAGTACTTC.